This TCR beta chain was identified during a study of T cell responses to AZD1222 COVID-19 vaccine. The method was immunoSEQ multiplex PCR; TCRdb's version includes in-frame clones alone and lacks a portion of them. The sample has some 150,000 clones; around nine tenths are singletons. The CDR3 is made up of 15 amino acids. J was trimmed by 9 bases and V by 5 bases; bases with no gene match: 7. Germline-derived CDR1 and CDR2 are LNHDA and SQIVND (reference sequence). This specimen was peripheral blood, taken on day 0 of AZD1222 vaccination. This chain links TRBV19 with TRBJ2-1; 13 bases fit TRBD2. This sequence originates from an adult in good health. In DNA form, the CDR3 reads TGTGCCAGTAGTCAAGGGACTAGCGGGACCGCTGAGCAGTTCTTC. Translating gives CASSQGTSGTAEQFF.